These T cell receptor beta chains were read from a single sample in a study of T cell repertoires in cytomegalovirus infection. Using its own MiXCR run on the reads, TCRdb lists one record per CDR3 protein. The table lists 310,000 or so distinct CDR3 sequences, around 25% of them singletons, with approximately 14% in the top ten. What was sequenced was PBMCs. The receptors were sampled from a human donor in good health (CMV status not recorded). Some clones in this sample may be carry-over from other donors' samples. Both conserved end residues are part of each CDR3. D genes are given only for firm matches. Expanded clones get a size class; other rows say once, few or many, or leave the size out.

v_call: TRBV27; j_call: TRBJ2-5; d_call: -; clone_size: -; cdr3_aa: CASSRRDGQETQYF; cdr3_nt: TGTGCCAGCAGCCGCCGGGACGGCCAAGAGACCCAGTACTTC
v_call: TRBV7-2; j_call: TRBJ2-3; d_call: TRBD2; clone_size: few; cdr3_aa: CASSTGLAGALDTQYF; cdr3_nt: TGTGCCAGCAGCACCGGACTAGCGGGAGCACTAGATACGCAGTATTTT
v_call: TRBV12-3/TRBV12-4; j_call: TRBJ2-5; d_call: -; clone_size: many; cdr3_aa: CASSRGPVQETQYF; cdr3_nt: TGTGCCAGCAGTAGGGGACCTGTTCAAGAGACCCAGTACTTC
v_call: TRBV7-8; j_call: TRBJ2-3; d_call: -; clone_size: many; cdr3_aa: CASSLKTRAGTDTQYF; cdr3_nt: TGTGCCAGCAGCTTAAAGACTAGAGCCGGCACAGATACGCAGTATTTT
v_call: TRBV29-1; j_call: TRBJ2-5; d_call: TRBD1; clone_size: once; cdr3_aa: CSGYGTGVETQYF; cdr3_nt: TGCAGCGGCTACGGGACAGGGGTAGAGACCCAGTACTTC
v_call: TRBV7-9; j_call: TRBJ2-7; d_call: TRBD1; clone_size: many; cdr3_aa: CASSLLGTGIYEQYF; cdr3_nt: TGTGCCAGCAGCTTACTGGGGACAGGGATCTACGAGCAGTACTTC
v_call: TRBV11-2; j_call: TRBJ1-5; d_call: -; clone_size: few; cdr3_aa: CASTLGGGLNEPQHF; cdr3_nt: TGTGCCAGCACCTTAGGCGGGGGCCTCAATGAGCCCCAGCATTTT
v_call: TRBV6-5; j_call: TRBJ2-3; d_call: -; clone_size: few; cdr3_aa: CASRRQRGTDTQYF; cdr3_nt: TGTGCCAGCAGGCGACAGAGAGGCACAGATACGCAGTATTTT
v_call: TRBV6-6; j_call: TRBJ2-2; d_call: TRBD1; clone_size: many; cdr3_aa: CASRTTGGITGELFF; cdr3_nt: TGTGCCAGCAGGACCACAGGGGGTATTACCGGGGAGCTGTTTTTT
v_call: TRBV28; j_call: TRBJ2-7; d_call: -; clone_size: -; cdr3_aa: CASTPYGGSYEQYF; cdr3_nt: TGTGCCAGCACCCCTTATGGAGGTTCCTACGAGCAGTACTTC
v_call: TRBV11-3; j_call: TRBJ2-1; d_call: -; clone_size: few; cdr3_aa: CASSLSSGWRGYNEQFF; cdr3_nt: TGTGCCAGCAGCTTATCCTCTGGGTGGCGGGGTTACAATGAGCAGTTCTTC
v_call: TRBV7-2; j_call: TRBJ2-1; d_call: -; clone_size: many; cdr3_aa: CASSLLLHGSYNEQFF; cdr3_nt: TGTGCCAGCAGCCTCCTACTTCATGGATCCTACAATGAGCAGTTCTTC
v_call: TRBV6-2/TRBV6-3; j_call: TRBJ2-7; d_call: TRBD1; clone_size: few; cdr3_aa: CASRPWGTGAYEQYF; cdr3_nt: TGTGCCAGCAGGCCCTGGGGGACAGGGGCCTACGAGCAGTACTTC
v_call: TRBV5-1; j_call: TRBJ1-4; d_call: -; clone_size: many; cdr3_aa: CASRRDGGNEKLFF; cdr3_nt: TGTGCCAGCAGGCGGGACGGAGGAAATGAAAAACTGTTTTTT
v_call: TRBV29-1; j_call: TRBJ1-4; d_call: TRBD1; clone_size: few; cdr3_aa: CSVEGTDEKLFF; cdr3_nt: TGCAGCGTTGAGGGGACAGACGAAAAACTGTTTTTT
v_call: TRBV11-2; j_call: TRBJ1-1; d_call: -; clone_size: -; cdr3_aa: CASSSNRVSAFF; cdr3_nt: TGTGCCAGCAGCTCAAACAGGGTTAGCGCTTTCTTT
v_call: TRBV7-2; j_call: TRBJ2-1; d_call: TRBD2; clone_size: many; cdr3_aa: CASSLGVTASGRVEQFF; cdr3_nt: TGTGCCAGCAGCTTAGGAGTGACGGCTAGCGGGAGAGTTGAGCAGTTCTTC
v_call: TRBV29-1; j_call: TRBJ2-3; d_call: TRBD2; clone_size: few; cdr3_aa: CSVEGLAGATDTQYF; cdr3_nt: TGCAGCGTTGAAGGACTAGCGGGGGCCACAGATACGCAGTATTTT
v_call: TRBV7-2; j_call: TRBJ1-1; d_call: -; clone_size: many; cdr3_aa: CASSLAGTKAFF; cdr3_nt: TGTGCCAGCAGCTTGGCAGGGACTAAAGCTTTCTTT
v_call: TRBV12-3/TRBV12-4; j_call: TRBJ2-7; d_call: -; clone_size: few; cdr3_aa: CASSPGTLQYEQYF; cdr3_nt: TGTGCCAGCAGTCCCGGGACCCTTCAATACGAGCAGTACTTC
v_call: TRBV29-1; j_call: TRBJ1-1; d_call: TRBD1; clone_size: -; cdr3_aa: CSVLTGTEAFF; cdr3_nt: TGCAGCGTCCTGACAGGGACTGAAGCTTTCTTT
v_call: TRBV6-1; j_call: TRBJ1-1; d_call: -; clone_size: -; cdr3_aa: CASSVQGTPEAFF; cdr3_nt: TGTGCCAGCAGTGTTCAGGGAACCCCTGAAGCTTTCTTT
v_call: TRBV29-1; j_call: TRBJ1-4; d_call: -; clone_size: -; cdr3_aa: CSVEQGREKLFF; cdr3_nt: TGCAGCGTTGAACAGGGACGCGAAAAACTGTTTTTT
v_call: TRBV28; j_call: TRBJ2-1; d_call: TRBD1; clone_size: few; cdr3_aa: CASTGTGGVDAYNEQFF; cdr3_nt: TGTGCCAGCACCGGGACAGGGGGGGTTGATGCCTACAATGAGCAGTTCTTC
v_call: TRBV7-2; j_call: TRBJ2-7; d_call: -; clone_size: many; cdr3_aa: CASSPEPRPFLSYEQYF; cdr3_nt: TGTGCCAGCAGCCCCGAGCCCCGGCCTTTTTTATCCTACGAGCAGTACTTC
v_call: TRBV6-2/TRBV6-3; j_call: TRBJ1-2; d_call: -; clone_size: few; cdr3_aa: CASSYGDFGYTF; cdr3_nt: TGTGCCAGCAGTTACGGGGATTTTGGCTACACCTTC
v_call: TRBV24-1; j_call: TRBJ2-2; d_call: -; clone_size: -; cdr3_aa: CATSGGVNTGELFF; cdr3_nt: TGTGCCACCAGCGGTGGGGTAAACACCGGGGAGCTGTTTTTT
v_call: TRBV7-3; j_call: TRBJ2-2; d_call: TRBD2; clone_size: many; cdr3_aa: CASSPRRGLAGGRTGELFF; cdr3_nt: TGTGCCAGCAGCCCGCGTCGCGGACTAGCGGGGGGGCGGACCGGGGAGCTGTTTTTT
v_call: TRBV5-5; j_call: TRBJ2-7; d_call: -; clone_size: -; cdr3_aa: CASSPRTFLSYEQYF; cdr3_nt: TGTGCCAGCAGCCCACGGACTTTTCTCTCCTACGAGCAGTACTTC
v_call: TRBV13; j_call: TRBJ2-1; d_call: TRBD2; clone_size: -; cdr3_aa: CASSFGRLAGQFF; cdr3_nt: TGTGCCAGCAGCTTCGGTAGACTAGCGGGCCAGTTCTTC